Listed here are 27 T cell receptor beta chains from one sample, sequenced in a study of T-cell reconstitution after alpha-beta-depleted transplantation in children. The authors prepared the TCRbeta library with unique molecular identifiers. Via MiXCR, TCRdb re-called the PCR reads, giving one row per CDR3 protein. The table shows about 580,000 distinct CDR3 sequences, with 20% to 25% occurring only once. The sequencing here drew on PBMCs, mostly from graft donor cells, taken 360 days after TCRalphabeta/CD19-depleted stem cell transplant. All receptors come from a boy under two years old who had a stem cell transplant for acute myeloid leukemia, so the T cells may come from the graft donor.

The table lists this clonotype with a few counts. The chain links TRBV19 to TRBJ2-2; D may be TRBD1 (6 bases). The CDR3 sequence is 12 residues long. Germline V gene lookup returns CDR1 LNHDA and CDR2 SQIVND (reference sequence). The V and J ends lost 7 bases and 9 bases respectively, with 12 bases between them. CDR3 sequence: CASTAGVRELFF. As DNA, the CDR3 is TGTGCCAGTACTGCAGGGGTCCGGGAGCTGTTTTTT.

The table lists this clonotype with many counts. This chain uses TRBV4-3 with TRBJ2-7, with D uncertain. Trimming took off 0 bases at V and 1 base at J, with 13 bases between the two ends. The CDR3 loop spans 16 amino acids. Germline loops: CDR1 LGHNA, CDR2 YSLEER. In DNA, the CDR3 is TGCGCCAGCAGCCAAGATTTAGGCAGACCATCCTACGAGCAGTACTTC. As protein: CASSQDLGRPSYEQYF.

This clonotype occurred a few times. The chain combines TRBV6-1 with TRBJ2-2, with D tentatively TRBD1 (6 bases). This CDR3 comprises 16 residues. The ends were cut back, 3 bases at V and 2 bases at J, with 13 bases in the middle. Germline values: CDR1 MNHNS, CDR2 SASEGT. CDR3 sequence (DNA): TGTGCCAGCAGTGAGGGCAGGGGATTCAACACCGGGGAGCTGTTTTTT. Protein sequence: CASSEGRGFNTGELFF.

V and J are TRBV5-1 and TRBJ2-2; unclear D gene. The CDR3 covers 13 residues. The V end was cut by 1 base, the J end by 6 bases, with 7 bases between. Germline V lookup: CDR1 SGHRS, CDR2 YFSETQ. CDR3 residues: CASSLWEAGELFF. DNA for the CDR3: TGCGCCAGCAGCTTGTGGGAAGCCGGGGAGCTGTTTTTT.

The V and J genes are TRBV7-9 and TRBJ2-2, with a tentative D call TRBD1 (6 bases). The CDR3 spans 14 residues. V gave up 2 bases and J gave up 6 bases, with 10 bases separating them. CDR1 and CDR2 from the germline V gene are SEHNR and FQNEAQ (reference sequence). CDR3 DNA: TGTGCCAGCAGCTTACGTCCAGGGGCCGGGGAGCTGTTTTTT. Its protein is CASSLRPGAGELFF.

This clonotype has ten or more counts. The chain combines TRBV7-2 with TRBJ2-3, with 8 bases identical to TRBD2. V lost 5 bases and J lost 2; bases outside the gene matches: 6. The V gene's germline CDR1 is SGHTA and CDR2 FQGNSA. The CDR3 totals 15 residues. The CDR3 coding sequence is TGTGCCAGCAGCCGGCGACTAGCGAACACAGATACGCAGTATTTT. This gives the protein CASSRRLANTDTQYF. Full variable domain (remainder filled in from reference TRBV7-2 and TRBJ2-3): GAGVSQSPSNKVTEKGKDVELRCDPISGHTALYWYRQSLGQGLEFLIYFQGNSAPDKSGLPSDRFSAERTGGSVSTLTIQRTQQEDSAVYLCASSRRLANTDTQYFGPGTRLTVL.

Only a few counts were recorded for this clonotype. The CDR3 protein is CASKGQEKLFF. DNA of the CDR3: TGTGCCAGCAAAGGACAAGAAAAACTGTTTTTT. This sequence joins TRBV6-6 and TRBJ1-4, with D maybe TRBD1 (5 bases). The CDR3 loop spans 11 amino acids. V lost 7 bases and J lost 8, with 8 bases in between. Germline V gives CDR1 MNHNY, CDR2 SVGAGI (reference sequence).

This clonotype was counted only a few times. The chain has TRBV7-2 and TRBJ2-1; D perhaps matches TRBD2 (6 bases). The germline gives CDR1 SGHTA, CDR2 FQGNSA. CDR3 length equals 15 residues. The germline V and J ends were trimmed by 6 bases and 0 bases, with 12 bases remaining between them. The CDR3 here is CASSSAGSSYNEQFF. The CDR3 DNA is TGTGCCAGCAGTTCCGCCGGGAGCTCCTACAATGAGCAGTTCTTC.

The rearrangement links TRBV20-1 to TRBJ2-1; 15 bases are shared with TRBD2. The CDR3 runs 17 residues. V lost 0 bases, J lost 7 bases, and 7 bases stayed unmatched. CDR1 DFQATT and CDR2 SNEGSKA come from the germline V gene (reference sequence). The DNA for the CDR3 is TGCAGTGCTAGAGATCCGGGACTAGCGGGGGGAAGGAATGAGCAGTTCTTC. Amino acid sequence: CSARDPGLAGGRNEQFF.

The chain is built from TRBV5-1 and TRBJ2-7; 7 bases are a match to TRBD1. V trimming: 0 bases; J trimming: 5 bases; junction bases outside the gene matches: 5. Germline CDR1 and CDR2: SGHRS and YFSETQ. There are 14 residues in the CDR3. CDR3 DNA: TGCGCCAGCAGCTTGGGTACAGGGGACGACGAGCAGTACGTC. It specifies CASSLGTGDDEQYV.

This clonotype was counted only a few times. This chain links TRBV29-1 with TRBJ2-1; 7 bases match TRBD2. Germline CDR1 SQVTM, CDR2 ANQGSEA. J gave up 3 bases and V 0 bases, and 5 bases lay outside the gene matches. This CDR3 has 15 residues. The CDR3 DNA is TGCAGCGTTGAAGAGGGGGGGTTCGGCTACAATGAGCAGTTCTTC. Translation gives CSVEEGGFGYNEQFF.

The sample holds a few counts of this clonotype. The CDR3 bases are TGTGCCAGCAGCCAAGTCGAAACGGGACTTGGGGATGAGCAGTTCTTC. It codes for CASSQVETGLGDEQFF. The rearrangement links TRBV14 to TRBJ2-1; TRBD2 is a possible D gene (6 bases). V was cut by 1 base and J by 8 bases, with 18 bases left in between. CDR1 SGHDN and CDR2 FVKESK come from the germline V gene. The CDR3 is made up of 16 amino acids.

The gene calls are TRBV6-2 or TRBV6-3 and TRBJ1-5; a weak D match, TRBD1 (6 bases). V lost 4 bases and J 3 bases, leaving 10 bases between the germline ends. The V gene's germline CDR1 is MNHEY and CDR2 SVGEGT. CDR3 length: 14 residues. This CDR3 reads CASSFWTDNQPQHF. In DNA, the CDR3 is TGTGCCAGCAGTTTTTGGACAGACAATCAGCCCCAGCATTTT.

A few counts support this clonotype. The genes are TRBV12-3 or TRBV12-4 and TRBJ1-4; tentatively, D is TRBD1 (6 bases). V lost 3 bases and J lost 5, with 7 bases in between. This CDR3 comprises 13 residues. In DNA form, the CDR3 reads TGTGCCAGCAGTTTTCAGGGGAATGAAAAACTGTTTTTT. Amino acid sequence: CASSFQGNEKLFF.

The chain links TRBV12-3 or TRBV12-4 to TRBJ2-1, with D possibly matching TRBD1 (6 bases). V lost 1 base to trimming and J lost 7 bases, with 17 bases between them. The length of the CDR3 is 16 residues. In DNA form, the CDR3 reads TGTGCCAGCAGTTTAGGTTTCAGGGGTGGTATGAATGAGCAGTTCTTC. This codes for CASSLGFRGGMNEQFF.

In this sample, this clonotype turned up once. Here the CDR3 DNA reads TGTGCCAGCAGCTCGCAAAGGAACACCGGGGAGCTGTTTTTT. It encodes CASSSQRNTGELFF. The rearrangement links TRBV7-7 to TRBJ2-2; D uncertain. Trimming left V 4 bases short and J 1 base short, with 7 bases between. The CDR3 is made up of 14 amino acids. Looked up from germline, CDR1 is SSHAT and CDR2 is FNYEAQ (reference sequence).

The chain links TRBV11-2 to TRBJ2-7, with TRBD1 as a possible D gene (5 bases). Looked up from germline, CDR1 is SGHAT and CDR2 is FQNNGV. The CDR3 is 22 amino acids. The germline V and J ends were trimmed by 0 bases and 0 bases, with 30 bases remaining between them. The CDR3 DNA reads TGTGCCAGCAGCTTAGATCTGGGGCCCCTTTCCAACCCTAGTGGGATCTCCTACGAGCAGTACTTC. Amino acid sequence: CASSLDLGPLSNPSGISYEQYF.

This clonotype was found a few times. This chain uses TRBV12-3 or TRBV12-4 with TRBJ2-5, with a weak D call TRBD1 (6 bases). V dropped 2 bases and J dropped 4 bases, with 11 bases sitting between them. This CDR3 is 14 amino acids long. CDR3 amino acids: CASSLLRGRETQYF. The CDR3 DNA reads as TGTGCCAGCAGTTTATTGAGGGGGAGAGAGACCCAGTACTTC.

This clonotype was picked up one time. Here the CDR3 reads CASSYRTSGEMTQFF. CDR3 coding DNA: TGTGCCAGCAGCTACCGGACTAGCGGGGAAATGACGCAGTTCTTC. The V call is TRBV7-8, the J call TRBJ2-1; 12 bases fit TRBD2. This CDR3 contains 15 residues. The V segment lost 4 bases and the J segment 12 bases; nucleotides outside the gene matches: 10. The germline V gene encodes CDR1 SGHVS and CDR2 FQNEAQ.

The chain employs TRBV7-8 and TRBJ2-3; 8 bases align to TRBD2. J was trimmed by 3 bases and V by 5 bases; bases with no gene match: 7. CDR3 length: 15 residues. Germline values: CDR1 SGHVS, CDR2 FQNEAQ. The CDR3 nucleotides read TGTGCCAGCAGCACCTTAGCGGGGAGGACAGATACGCAGTATTTT. Translated, it gives CASSTLAGRTDTQYF.

Of note for this clonotype: A single base separates this from a much larger clone, so it may be a read error. V gene TRBV7-9 combines with J gene TRBJ1-5; D is ambiguous. The CDR3 consists of 13 residues. Germline loops: CDR1 SEHNR, CDR2 FQNEAQ (reference sequence). V was pared by 3 bases and J by 4 bases, with 7 bases between. CDR3 sequence reads: CASSFEGNQPQHF. CDR3 sequence (DNA): TGTGCCAGCAGCTTTGAAGGGAATCAGCCCCAGCATTTT.

This clonotype was counted ten times or more. Here the CDR3 reads CSANRGGKNQPQHF. The CDR3 region has the DNA TGCAGTGCTAATAGGGGCGGGAAGAATCAGCCCCAGCATTTT. The rearrangement links TRBV20-1 to TRBJ1-5; D may be TRBD1 (5 bases). This CDR3 is 14 amino acids long. The V gene's germline CDR1 is DFQATT and CDR2 SNEGSKA (reference sequence). Deletions cut 4 bases from V and 4 bases from J, with 14 bases between.

The chain has TRBV29-1 and TRBJ2-5; the match to TRBD2 covers 10 bases. The CDR3 contains 15 residues. J lost 4 bases, V lost 4 bases, and 9 bases had no gene match. Germline CDR1 SQVTM, CDR2 ANQGSEA. The CDR3 protein is CSVVKRGGGLETQYF. The CDR3, as DNA: TGCAGCGTTGTGAAGCGGGGGGGCGGATTAGAGACCCAGTACTTC.

This clonotype was seen at least ten times. This chain connects TRBV7-2 to TRBJ2-7; 9 nucleotides line up with TRBD1. Germline lookup yields CDR1 SGHTA and CDR2 FQGNSA. This CDR3 comprises 15 residues. The V and J ends lost 0 bases and 3 bases, in that order; junction bases with no gene match: 3. CDR3 region: CASSLAGQGLYEQYV. DNA of the CDR3: TGTGCCAGCAGCTTAGCGGGACAGGGACTCTACGAGCAGTACGTC.

A few counts support this clonotype. This chain connects TRBV20-1 to TRBJ2-7, with 15 positions matching TRBD2. The CDR3 extends over 18 amino acids. Germline V gene lookup returns CDR1 DFQATT and CDR2 SNEGSKA (reference sequence). V lost 0 bases, J lost 3 bases, and 9 bases stayed unmatched. CDR3 protein: CSAREWGTSGGRNYEQYF. In DNA, the CDR3 is TGCAGTGCTAGAGAATGGGGGACTAGCGGGGGGAGGAACTACGAGCAGTACTTC.

This clonotype was found many times. The V call is TRBV11-1, the J call TRBJ2-5; tentatively, D is TRBD1 (6 bases). There are 14 residues in the CDR3. Germline CDR1 and CDR2: SGHAT and FQDESV (reference sequence). V lost 3 bases and J lost 3, with 11 bases in between. Here the CDR3 DNA reads TGTGCCAGCAGCTTCGGACAGTTGGAAGAGACCCAGTACTTC. It is translated as CASSFGQLEETQYF.

This clonotype was seen at least ten times. The V gene is TRBV20-1, the J gene TRBJ2-7, with 8 bases identical to TRBD1. Trimming cost V 6 bases and J 2 bases; bases outside gene matches: 12. CDR1 and CDR2 (germline): DFQATT, SNEGSKA (reference sequence). The length of the CDR3 is 15 residues. The CDR3 DNA is TGCAGTGCCGGCTCCCCGCGGACAGGGCCCTACGAGCAGTACTTC. Residues: CSAGSPRTGPYEQYF.